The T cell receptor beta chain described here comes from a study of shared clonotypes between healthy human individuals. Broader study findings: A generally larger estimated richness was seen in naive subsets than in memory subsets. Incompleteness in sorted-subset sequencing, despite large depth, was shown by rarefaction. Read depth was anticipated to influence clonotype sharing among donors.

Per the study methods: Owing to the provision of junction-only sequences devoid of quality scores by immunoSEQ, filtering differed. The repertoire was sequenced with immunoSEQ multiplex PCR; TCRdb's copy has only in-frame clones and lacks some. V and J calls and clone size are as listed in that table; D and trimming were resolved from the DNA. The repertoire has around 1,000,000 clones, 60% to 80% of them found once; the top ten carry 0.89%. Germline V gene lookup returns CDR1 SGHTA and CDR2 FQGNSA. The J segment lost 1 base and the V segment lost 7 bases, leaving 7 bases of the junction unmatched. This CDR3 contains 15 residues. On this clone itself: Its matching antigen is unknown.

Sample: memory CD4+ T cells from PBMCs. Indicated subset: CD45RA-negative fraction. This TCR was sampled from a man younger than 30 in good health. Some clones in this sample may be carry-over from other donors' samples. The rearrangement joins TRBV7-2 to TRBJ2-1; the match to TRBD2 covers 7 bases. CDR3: CASTGGGLSYNEQFF. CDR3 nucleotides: TGTGCCAGCACCGGGGGAGGGCTATCCTACAATGAGCAGTTCTTC.